These 10 T cell receptor beta chains came from one sample sequenced in a study of blood T cells in healthy people across ages. Using a J-beta primer mix together with a sample-barcoded 5' primer, a second PCR was run for roughly 7 to 11 cycles. MiXCR, applied by TCRdb to the 5' RACE reads, yields one record per CDR3 protein. The sample contains around 800,000 distinct CDR3 sequences, roughly 24% of which appear only once. This sample was shared with a second study, whose subject was T cells of mothers and their children.

What was sequenced was blood. The origin of the receptors is a boy aged 10-17 years in good health.

This clonotype was detected only a few times. The gene calls are TRBV10-3 and TRBJ2-3, with 10 positions matching TRBD2. CDR3 length: 16 residues. CDR1 ENHRY and CDR2 SYGVKD come from the germline V gene. The V segment lost 2 bases and the J segment 0 bases; nucleotides outside the gene matches: 2. CDR3 amino acids: CAISELAGESTDTQYF. CDR3 sequence (DNA): TGTGCCATCAGTGAGCTAGCGGGGGAGAGCACAGATACGCAGTATTTT.

The V call is TRBV9, the J call TRBJ1-5, with a tentative D call TRBD1 (6 bases). The CDR3 sequence is 15 residues long. Germline lookup yields CDR1 SGDLS and CDR2 YYNGEE. V dropped 0 bases and J dropped 3 bases, with 10 bases sitting between them. CDR3 bases: TGTGCCAGCAGCGTAGCAGGGGTACACAATCAGCCCCAGCATTTT. Translating gives CASSVAGVHNQPQHF.

This clonotype was seen only a few times. V usage is TRBV7-2 and J usage is TRBJ2-5; the match to TRBD2 covers 8 bases. Germline V gene sequence: CDR1 SGHTA, CDR2 FQGNSA. Germline trimming cut 6 bases from V and 7 bases from J; bases unmatched to any gene: 13. This CDR3 comprises 15 residues. The CDR3 loop reads CASRSESGSPTTQYF. The CDR3 coding sequence is TGTGCCAGCAGATCGGAGAGCGGGAGTCCAACGACCCAGTACTTC.

V gene TRBV3-1 combines with J gene TRBJ2-2; TRBD1 agrees at 11 bases. Germline V gene lookup returns CDR1 LGHDT and CDR2 YNNKEL (reference sequence). The CDR3 has 18 residues. The ends lost 5 bases at V and 1 base at J; junction bases unmatched: 9. The DNA of the CDR3 is TGTGCCAGCAGCTGGACAGGGGGCCGGGTAGGGAACACCGGGGAGCTGTTTTTT. This translates into CASSWTGGRVGNTGELFF.

This CDR3 reads CASSFGAHQETQYF. Here the CDR3 DNA reads TGTGCCAGCAGTTTCGGCGCCCACCAAGAGACCCAGTACTTC. The chain recombines TRBV12-3 or TRBV12-4 with TRBJ2-5; no clear D. The CDR3 consists of 14 residues. V was clipped by 3 bases and J by 0 bases, with 8 bases between them.

The rearrangement joins TRBV5-1 to TRBJ1-2; 10 bases align to TRBD1. The CDR3 is 15 amino acids. Germline CDR1 and CDR2: SGHRS and YFSETQ. Trimming cost V 2 bases and J 6 bases; bases outside gene matches: 7. Written as DNA, the CDR3 is TGCGCCAGCAGCTTAAGCCGGGACAGGGGCCATGGCTACACCTTC. It specifies CASSLSRDRGHGYTF.

This clonotype was counted a few times. This chain links TRBV29-1 with TRBJ2-3, with 8 bases identical to TRBD1. The ends lost 6 bases at V and 3 bases at J; junction bases unmatched: 14. The CDR3 sequence is 16 residues long. CDR1 and CDR2 from the germline V gene are SQVTM and ANQGSEA. The CDR3 sequence is CSVDNPTGVRTDTQYF. The CDR3 DNA follows: TGCAGCGTAGATAACCCGACAGGGGTAAGGACAGATACGCAGTATTTT.

This chain uses TRBV28 with TRBJ2-1, with 14 positions matching TRBD2. V gave up 4 bases and J gave up 7 bases; unmatched junction bases: 3. Germline assignment: CDR1 MDHEN and CDR2 SYDVKM. This CDR3 is 15 amino acids long. DNA for the CDR3: TGTGCCAGCAGTTGGGGACTAGCGGGGGTAAATGAGCAGTTCTTC. Its protein is CASSWGLAGVNEQFF.

This clonotype was found a few times. The chain couples TRBV5-1 to TRBJ2-3; tentatively, D is TRBD1 (5 bases). This CDR3 has 14 amino acids. Between the trimmed V and J ends, which lost 7 bases and 2 bases, there was a span of 14 bases. Germline CDR1 SGHRS, CDR2 YFSETQ. This chain's CDR3 is CASRQGSHTDTQYF. CDR3 bases: TGCGCCAGCCGGCAGGGAAGCCACACAGATACGCAGTATTTT.

This chain links TRBV9 with TRBJ2-5; D might be TRBD2 (5 bases). The germline gives CDR1 SGDLS, CDR2 YYNGEE. The CDR3 contains 14 residues. The V gene lost 1 base and the J gene lost 5 bases, with 12 bases spanning the gap. The CDR3 here is CASSVTRAPETQYF. The CDR3 DNA sequence: TGTGCCAGCAGCGTAACGAGGGCCCCCGAGACCCAGTACTTC.